Listed below are T cell receptor beta chains from one sample, sequenced in a study of control samples from healthy donors and cancer patients. Assay: immunoSEQ multiplex PCR; the TCRdb copy retains only in-frame clones and omits some. This sample has some 150,000 clones, with 96% found just once. The sample consisted of blood. These receptors originate from a woman aged 30 to 39 in good health. The CDR3 runs from the conserved cysteine through the conserved F or W. D genes are given only for firm matches. Expanded clones get a size class; other rows say once, few or many, or leave the size out.

>TRBJ1-1|TRBV2|-|-
CASSKSTEAFF
TGTGCCAGCAGCAAGAGCACTGAAGCTTTCTTT
>TRBJ1-1|TRBV2|-|-
CASRLDSSTEAFF
TGTGCCAGCAGATTGGACAGTTCCACTGAAGCTTTCTTT
>TRBJ2-1|TRBV9|-|-
CASSVVGGAANEQFF
TGTGCCAGCAGCGTAGTGGGGGGCGCGGCCAATGAGCAGTTCTTC
>TRBJ2-2|TRBV3-1/TRBV3-2|-|-
CASSRIANTGELFF
TGTGCCAGCAGCCGAATAGCGAACACCGGGGAGCTGTTTTTT
>TRBJ2-1|TRBV7-9|TRBD2|-
CASSHYTSGEDNEQFF
TGTGCCAGCAGCCATTACACTAGCGGGGAGGACAATGAGCAGTTCTTC
>TRBJ1-5|TRBV2|-|-
CASSAWDTGNMPQHF
TGTGCCAGCAGTGCCTGGGACACTGGAAATATGCCCCAGCATTTT
>TRBJ2-5|TRBV27|TRBD2|-
CASNERGGSETQYF
TGTGCCAGCAACGAGCGGGGGGGCTCGGAGACCCAGTACTTC
>TRBJ2-1|TRBV10-3|-|-
CAISDGVQYNEQFF
TGTGCCATCAGTGATGGAGTCCAATACAATGAGCAGTTCTTC
>TRBJ1-1|TRBV29-1|-|-
CSVGAGFWPEAFF
TGCAGCGTTGGAGCGGGTTTTTGGCCTGAAGCTTTCTTT
>TRBJ2-7|TRBV6-5|TRBD1|-
CASGNGRGHEQYF
TGTGCCAGCGGAAATGGCAGGGGGCACGAGCAGTACTTC
>TRBJ2-5|TRBV9|-|-
CASSVEGDPQETQYF
TGTGCCAGCAGCGTAGAGGGGGACCCTCAAGAGACCCAGTACTTC
>TRBJ1-4|TRBV5-1|TRBD1|-
CASSFKGAYDEKLFF
TGCGCCAGCAGCTTCAAGGGGGCGTACGATGAAAAACTGTTTTTT
>TRBJ1-3|TRBV4-1|-|-
CASSQDSDRPSGNTIYF
TGCGCCAGCAGCCAAGATAGCGACAGACCCTCTGGAAACACCATATATTTT
>TRBJ2-7|TRBV28|TRBD1|-
CASSSATGQASSYEQYF
TGTGCCAGCAGTTCAGCAACCGGACAGGCTTCCTCCTACGAGCAGTACTTC
>TRBJ1-6|TRBV30|-|-
CAWREGPRAPLHF
TGTGCCTGGAGAGAGGGACCGCGGGCACCCCTCCACTTT
>TRBJ2-7|TRBV13|-|-
CASSLDRRLGGQYF
TGTGCCAGCAGCTTAGACAGGAGGCTTGGGGGGCAGTACTTC
>TRBJ2-1|TRBV6-2/TRBV6-3|TRBD2|once
CASSTSGSGRVNNEQFF
TGTGCCAGCAGTACGTCCGGGAGCGGGAGGGTAAACAATGAGCAGTTCTTC
>TRBJ1-4|TRBV28|-|once
CASSLTRRDEKLFF
TGTGCCAGCAGTCTGACAAGACGGGATGAAAAACTGTTTTTT
>TRBJ1-4|TRBV28|-|-
CASSLGWGAPRREKLFF
TGTGCCAGCAGTCTTGGGTGGGGGGCACCGAGGAGGGAAAAACTGTTTTTT
>TRBJ2-1|TRBV6-4|TRBD2|few
CASSPLAGGGDEQFF
TGTGCCAGCAGCCCACTAGCGGGAGGCGGTGATGAGCAGTTCTTC
>TRBJ1-4|TRBV3-1/TRBV3-2|-|-
CASSQDLTDNEKLFF
TGTGCCAGCAGCCAAGATTTAACAGACAACGAAAAACTGTTTTTT
>TRBJ2-1|TRBV5-1|-|-
CASSLAVRAYNEQFF
TGCGCCAGCAGCTTGGCAGTCCGGGCCTACAATGAGCAGTTCTTC
>TRBJ2-1|TRBV20-1|TRBD1|few
CSAGGTAYNEQFF
TGCAGTGCTGGTGGGACAGCCTACAATGAGCAGTTCTTC
>TRBJ1-5|TRBV30|TRBD1|-
CAWSSGQGAGQPQHF
TGTGCCTGGAGTTCCGGCCAGGGGGCCGGTCAGCCCCAGCATTTT
>TRBJ2-6|TRBV27|-|-
CASSFLGGANVLTF
TGTGCCAGCAGTTTTTTGGGAGGGGCCAACGTCCTGACTTTC
>TRBJ2-7|TRBV19|TRBD1|once
CASSPGQGVYEQYF
TGTGCCAGTAGTCCGGGACAGGGGGTCTACGAGCAGTACTTC
>TRBJ2-3|TRBV5-4|-|-
CASSLVETTDTQYF
TGTGCCAGCAGCTTGGTAGAGACAACAGATACGCAGTATTTT
>TRBJ2-4|TRBV7-3|TRBD1|-
CASSPGTGHGNIQYF
TGTGCCAGCAGCCCCGGGACAGGTCATGGAAACATTCAGTACTTC
>TRBJ2-1|TRBV2|-|-
CASISSYNEQFF
TGTGCCAGCATTAGCTCCTACAATGAGCAGTTCTTC
>TRBJ1-2|TRBV7-8|TRBD1|-
CASSPRDRGLGYGYTF
TGTGCCAGCAGCCCCCGGGACAGGGGACTAGGGTATGGCTACACCTTC
>TRBJ2-3|TRBV7-8|-|-
CASSLDPDTQYF
TGTGCCAGCAGCTTAGACCCAGATACGCAGTATTTT
>TRBJ1-2|TRBV18|-|-
CASSPQWGYGYTF
TGTGCCAGCTCACCACAGTGGGGCTATGGCTACACCTTC
>TRBJ2-5|TRBV2|TRBD2|-
CASSRGGRETQYF
TGTGCCAGCAGTAGGGGCGGGAGGGAGACCCAGTACTTC